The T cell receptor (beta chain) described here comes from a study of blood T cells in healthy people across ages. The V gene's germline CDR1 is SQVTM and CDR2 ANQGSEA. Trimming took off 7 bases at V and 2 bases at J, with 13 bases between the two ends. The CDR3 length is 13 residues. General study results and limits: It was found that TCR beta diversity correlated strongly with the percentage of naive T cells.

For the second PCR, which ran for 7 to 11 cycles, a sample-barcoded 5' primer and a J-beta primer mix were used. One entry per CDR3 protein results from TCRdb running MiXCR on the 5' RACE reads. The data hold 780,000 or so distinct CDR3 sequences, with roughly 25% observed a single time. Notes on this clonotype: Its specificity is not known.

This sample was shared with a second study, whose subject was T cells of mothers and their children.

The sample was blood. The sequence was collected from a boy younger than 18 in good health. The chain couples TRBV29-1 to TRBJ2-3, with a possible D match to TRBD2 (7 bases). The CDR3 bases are TGCAGCGGGGGGGGCGGGAACACAGATACGCAGTATTTT. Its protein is CSGGGGNTDTQYF.